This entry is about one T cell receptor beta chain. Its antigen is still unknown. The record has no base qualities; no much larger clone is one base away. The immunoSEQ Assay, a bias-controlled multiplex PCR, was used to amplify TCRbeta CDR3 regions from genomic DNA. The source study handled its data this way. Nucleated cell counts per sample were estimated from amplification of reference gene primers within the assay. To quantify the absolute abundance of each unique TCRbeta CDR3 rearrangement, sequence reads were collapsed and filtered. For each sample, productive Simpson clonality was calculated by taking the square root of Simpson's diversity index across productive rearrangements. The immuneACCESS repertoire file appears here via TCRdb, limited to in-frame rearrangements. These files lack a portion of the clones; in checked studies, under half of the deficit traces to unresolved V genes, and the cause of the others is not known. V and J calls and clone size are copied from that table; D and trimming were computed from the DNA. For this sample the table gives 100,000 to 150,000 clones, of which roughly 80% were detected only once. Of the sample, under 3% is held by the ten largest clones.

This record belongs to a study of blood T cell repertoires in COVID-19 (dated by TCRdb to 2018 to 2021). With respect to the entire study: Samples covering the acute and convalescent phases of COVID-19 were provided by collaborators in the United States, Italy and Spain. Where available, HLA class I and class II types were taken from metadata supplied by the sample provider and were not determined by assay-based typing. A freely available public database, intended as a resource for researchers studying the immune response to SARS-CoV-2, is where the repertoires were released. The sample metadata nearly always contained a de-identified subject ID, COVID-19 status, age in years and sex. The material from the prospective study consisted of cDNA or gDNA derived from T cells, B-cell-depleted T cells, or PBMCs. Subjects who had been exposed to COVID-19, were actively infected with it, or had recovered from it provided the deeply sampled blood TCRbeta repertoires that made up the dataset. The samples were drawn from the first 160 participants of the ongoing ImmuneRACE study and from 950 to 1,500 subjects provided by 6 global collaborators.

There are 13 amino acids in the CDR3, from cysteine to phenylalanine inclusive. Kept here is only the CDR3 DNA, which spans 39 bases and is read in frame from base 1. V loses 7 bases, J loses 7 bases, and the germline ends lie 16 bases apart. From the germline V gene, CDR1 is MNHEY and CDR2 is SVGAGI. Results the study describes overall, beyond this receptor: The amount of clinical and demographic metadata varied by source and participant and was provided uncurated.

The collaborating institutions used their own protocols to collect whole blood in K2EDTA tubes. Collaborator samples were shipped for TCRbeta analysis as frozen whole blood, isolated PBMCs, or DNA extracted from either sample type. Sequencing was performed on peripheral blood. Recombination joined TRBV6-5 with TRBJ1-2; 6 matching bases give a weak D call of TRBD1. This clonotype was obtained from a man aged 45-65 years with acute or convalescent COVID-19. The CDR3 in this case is CASTLHRDRGYTF. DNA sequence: TGTGCCAGCACTCTACACAGGGACCGTGGCTACACCTTC.